This T cell receptor (beta chain) was sequenced in a study of shared clonotypes between healthy human individuals. Generated by immunoSEQ multiplex PCR, the TCRdb table keeps only in-frame clones and is missing some. The repertoire holds some 630,000 clones, with 72% as singletons. Germline CDR1 and CDR2: SGHAT and FQNNGV. The V gene lost 4 bases and the J gene lost 0 bases, with 10 bases spanning the gap. The CDR3 covers 15 residues. The V call is TRBV11-2, the J call TRBJ2-4, with D unresolved. The receptor was isolated from a woman aged 25-40 years in good health. Sequences were obtained from memory CD4+ T cells sorted from blood. As to subset: CD45RA-negative fraction. CDR3 in amino acids: CASSSRQLAKNIQYF. Written as DNA, the CDR3 is TGTGCCAGCAGCTCGAGACAACTAGCCAAAAACATTCAGTACTTC. Filled out from reference TRBV11-2 and TRBJ2-4, the complete variable domain reads EAGVAQSPRYKIIEKRQSVAFWCNPISGHATLYWYQQILGQGPKLLIQFQNNGVVDDSQLPKDRFSAERLKGVDSTLKIQPAKLEDSAVYLCASSSRQLAKNIQYFGAGTRLSVL.